This T cell receptor (beta chain) was captured by sequencing in a study of technical replicates of blood from several donors. This clone showed up many times. The assay was immunoSEQ multiplex PCR, and TCRdb's table has in-frame clones only and misses some. The repertoire consists of 50,000 or so clones, with 90% to 95% occurring once and the leading ten covering about 3.8%. Trimming removed 7 bases at V and 0 bases at J, with 10 bases between. This CDR3 has 15 residues. The germline V gene has CDR1 SEHNR and CDR2 FQNEAQ (reference sequence). Sample: PBMCs. The chain employs TRBV7-9 and TRBJ1-6; tentatively, D is TRBD1 (5 bases). The sequence derives from a human donor in good health. Some clones in this sample may be carry-over from other donors' samples. The CDR3 loop is CASKQGSSYNSPLHF. In nucleotides, the CDR3 is TGTGCCAGCAAGCAGGGTTCCTCCTATAATTCACCCCTCCACTTT.